This TCR beta chain was captured by sequencing in a study of blood T cell repertoires in COVID-19. As for the study in general: The United States, Italy and Spain provided the acute and convalescent COVID-19 samples.

In the authors' workflow: Nucleated cell number was recorded as an estimate derived from reference gene primer amplification. Sequencing was performed with immunoSEQ multiplex PCR; in TCRdb, only in-frame clones are kept and a portion is missing. The DNA gave D and trimming, while V, J and clone size come from that table. Among fewer than 250,000 clones listed, 80% to 90% were seen once. The germline V gene encodes CDR1 SGHRS and CDR2 YFSETQ. The CDR3 is made up of 16 amino acids. V shed 0 bases, J shed 8 bases, and the junction held 6 bases outside the gene matches. Which cohort a participant joined came from the clinical history participants gave.

Sequences were obtained from PBMCs or T cells enriched from blood (not recorded which). The V gene is TRBV5-1, the J gene TRBJ2-1; 12 nucleotides line up with TRBD2. The sequence was collected from a man aged 45-60 years who had been exposed to COVID-19. The chain's CDR3 is CASSLGLAGVLDEQFF. CDR3 nucleotides: TGCGCCAGCAGCTTGGGACTAGCGGGAGTCTTGGATGAGCAGTTCTTC.